Shown below are 14 T cell receptor beta chains from a single sample sequenced in a study of blood T cell repertoires in COVID-19. TCRdb keeps only in-frame clones here, not all; method: immunoSEQ multiplex PCR. The sample lists 100,000 to 110,000 clones; about 83% were seen once. Material for sequencing was peripheral blood. The receptors shown here come from a human donor in a cohort sampled during active COVID-19.

In its sample, this clone was seen once. The chain couples TRBV7-8 to TRBJ2-7; 8 bases fit TRBD1. The CDR3 totals 15 residues. Trimming took 3 bases from V and 3 from J; bases not matched to a gene: 7. Germline V lookup: CDR1 SGHVS, CDR2 FQNEAQ. CDR3 DNA: TGTGCCAGCAGCTTGGCGGGGACAGGACACTACGAGCAGTACTTC. It specifies CASSLAGTGHYEQYF.

V is TRBV6-4 and J is TRBJ2-1; D is possibly TRBD2 (5 bases). CDR3 length: 12 amino acids. Germline V lookup: CDR1 MRHNA, CDR2 SNTAGT. The V end was cut by 10 bases, the J end by 6 bases, with 13 bases between. The CDR3 protein is CATPGGFNEQFF. CDR3 DNA sequence: TGTGCCACTCCCGGAGGTTTCAATGAGCAGTTCTTC.

The chain couples TRBV29-1 to TRBJ2-1; 10 bases match TRBD1. This CDR3 contains 17 residues. The germline gives CDR1 SQVTM, CDR2 ANQGSEA. Losses at the gene ends were 6 bases for V and 0 bases for J; bases not matched to a gene: 11. CDR3 amino acids: CSVSGTGVTSSYNEQFF. DNA for the CDR3: TGCAGCGTGTCCGGGACAGGGGTGACCAGCTCCTACAATGAGCAGTTCTTC.

The chain carries TRBV11-2 and TRBJ2-2, with 7 bases lining up with TRBD2. The CDR3 has 16 amino acids. Germline values: CDR1 SGHAT, CDR2 FQNNGV. Unmatched junction bases numbered 12, after V lost 5 bases and J lost 6 bases. This chain's CDR3 is CASSHPRTSYSGELFF. The DNA for the CDR3 is TGTGCCAGCAGCCACCCCCGGACTAGTTATTCCGGGGAGCTGTTTTTT.

V and J are TRBV6-5 and TRBJ2-5, with TRBD1 matching over 9 bases. V dropped 5 bases and J dropped 4; count of bases not matched to a gene: 5. The CDR3 totals 14 residues. Germline V gene lookup returns CDR1 MNHEY and CDR2 SVGAGI. The CDR3 spells CASSTTGGRETQYF. The CDR3 nucleotides are TGTGCCAGCAGTACGACAGGGGGGCGAGAGACCCAGTACTTC.

The CDR3 DNA reads as TGTGCCAGCAGCGTCGTAGAGGATACGCAGTATTTT. It encodes CASSVVEDTQYF. The genes are TRBV9 and TRBJ2-3, with unresolved D. V lost 2 bases and J 6 bases, leaving 7 bases between the germline ends. CDR1 is SGDLS, CDR2 YYNGEE, per germline. The CDR3 is made up of 12 amino acids.

The V call is TRBV5-6, the J call TRBJ1-4, with TRBD1 matching over 11 bases. Losses at the gene ends were 4 bases for V and 7 bases for J; bases not matched to a gene: 9. This CDR3 has 16 amino acids. CDR1 SGHDT and CDR2 YYEEEE come from the germline V gene. The CDR3 DNA is TGTGCCAGCAGCCAAGGGATAGGGACAGGGGGTGAAAAACTGTTTTTT. It specifies CASSQGIGTGGEKLFF.

The chain combines TRBV5-1 with TRBJ1-3; D is perhaps TRBD1 (6 bases). The CDR3 is 15 amino acids. Per the germline V gene, CDR1 is SGHRS and CDR2 is YFSETQ. V was cut by 2 bases and J by 1 base, with 10 bases left in between. CDR3 residues: CASSFEGGSGNTIYF. The CDR3, as DNA: TGCGCCAGCAGCTTCGAAGGGGGTTCTGGAAACACCATATATTTT.

The rearrangement joins TRBV7-2 to TRBJ1-2, with 8 positions matching TRBD1. The junction had 5 bases not matched to a gene; V was cut back by 6 bases and J by 5 bases. Germline assignment: CDR1 SGHTA and CDR2 FQGNSA. The CDR3 is 13 residues long. The DNA of the CDR3 is TGTGCCAGCAGTCCGCAGGGGGCATATGGCTACACCTTC. Protein: CASSPQGAYGYTF. Full variable domain (outside the CDR3, taken from reference TRBV7-2 and TRBJ1-2): GAGVSQSPSNKVTEKGKDVELRCDPISGHTALYWYRQSLGQGLEFLIYFQGNSAPDKSGLPSDRFSAERTGGSVSTLTIQRTQQEDSAVYLCASSPQGAYGYTFGSGTRLTVV.

This chain joins TRBV7-9 and TRBJ2-2, with a possible D match to TRBD2 (6 bases). Trimming pared 11 bases from V and 7 bases from J, leaving 17 bases between. This CDR3 contains 13 residues. Germline V gene sequence: CDR1 SEHNR, CDR2 FQNEAQ (reference sequence). The CDR3 sequence is CAAGGTPHGELFF. For the CDR3, the DNA is TGTGCCGCCGGAGGGACTCCACACGGGGAGCTGTTTTTT.

The chain recombines TRBV3-1 (or the pseudogene TRBV3-2) with TRBJ2-7; D call uncertain. Germline values: CDR1 LGHDT, CDR2 YNNKEL (reference sequence). CDR3 size: 15 residues. Trimming shortened V by 3 bases and J by 2 bases, and 14 bases separated the two germline ends. The CDR3 DNA follows: TGTGCCAGCAGCCAGGTGGCGGCTTCGGCCTACGAGCAGTACTTC. This gives the protein CASSQVAASAYEQYF.

V gene TRBV5-6 combines with J gene TRBJ2-3, with 7 bases that match TRBD1. The CDR3 runs 15 residues. CDR1 is SGHDT, CDR2 YYEEEE, per germline. V shed 4 bases and J 2 bases; nucleotides not matched to a gene: 7. CDR3 region: CASSPWDRYTDTQYF. The DNA of the CDR3 is TGTGCCAGCAGCCCATGGGACAGATACACAGATACGCAGTATTTT.

About this clone itself: This sample includes further DNA sequences coding for the same CDR3. This rearrangement joins TRBV10-3 to TRBJ1-2, with D unresolved. The CDR3 has 13 residues. Germline V gene data show CDR1 as ENHRY and CDR2 as SYGVKD. Trimming stripped 1 base from V and 2 bases from J, with 5 bases between. The CDR3 sequence is CAISELANYGYTF. The DNA for the CDR3 is TGTGCCATCAGTGAGTTAGCAAACTATGGCTACACCTTC.

The chain links TRBV19 to TRBJ2-3, with TRBD2 matching 12 bases. This CDR3 spans 14 amino acids. The ends lost 6 bases at V and 4 bases at J; junction bases unmatched: 2. Germline assignment: CDR1 LNHDA and CDR2 SQIVND (reference sequence). CDR3 DNA: TGTGCCAGTAGGCGACTAGCGGGGGCAGATACGCAGTATTTT. Amino acid sequence: CASRRLAGADTQYF.